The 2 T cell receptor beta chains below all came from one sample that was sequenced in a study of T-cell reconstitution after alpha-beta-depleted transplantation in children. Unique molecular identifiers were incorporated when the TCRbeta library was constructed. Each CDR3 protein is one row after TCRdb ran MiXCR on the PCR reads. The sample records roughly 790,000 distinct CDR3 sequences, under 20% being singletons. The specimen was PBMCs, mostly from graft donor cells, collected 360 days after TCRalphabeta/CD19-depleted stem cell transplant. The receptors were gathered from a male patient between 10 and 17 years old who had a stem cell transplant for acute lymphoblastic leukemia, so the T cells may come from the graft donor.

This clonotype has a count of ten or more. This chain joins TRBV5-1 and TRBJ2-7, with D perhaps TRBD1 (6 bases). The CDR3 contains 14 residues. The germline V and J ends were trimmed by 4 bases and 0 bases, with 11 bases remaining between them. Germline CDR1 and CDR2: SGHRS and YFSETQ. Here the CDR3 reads CASSPGTLSYEQYF. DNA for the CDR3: TGCGCCAGCAGCCCAGGGACACTCTCCTACGAGCAGTACTTC.

CDR3 protein: CSAAYRVSNEQFF. The CDR3 DNA reads TGCAGTGCTGCCTACAGGGTCAGCAATGAGCAGTTCTTC. V is TRBV20-1 and J is TRBJ2-1, with D tentatively TRBD1 (6 bases). Germline V lookup: CDR1 DFQATT, CDR2 SNEGSKA (reference sequence). The V end was cut by 5 bases, the J end by 6 bases, with 14 bases between. This CDR3 contains 13 residues.